This TCR beta chain was retrieved from a study of OX40 agonist ivuxolimab in advanced cancers. The protocol was immunoSEQ multiplex PCR, while the TCRdb copy is restricted to in-frame clones and leaves out a portion. The repertoire holds 70,000 or so clones, roughly 82% seen once, with roughly 1.2% in the top ten. Blood specimens came from baseline, cycle 4 day 1, and cycle 7 day 1. The V gene's germline CDR1 is MNHEY and CDR2 SVGAGI. V dropped 0 bases and J dropped 4 bases, with 9 bases sitting between them. The CDR3 is made up of 14 amino acids. The chain uses TRBV6-5 and TRBJ1-1; no clear D gene. The receptor's source is an adult with an advanced solid tumor such as melanoma, head and neck, liver or kidney cancer. The source was CD4+ or CD8+ T cells sorted from blood, collected in a trial of the OX40 agonist ivuxolimab. CDR3 protein: CASSYSRSRTEAFF. CDR3 nucleotides: TGTGCCAGCAGTTACTCCCGCTCGCGCACTGAAGCTTTCTTT.